The present entry profiles one T cell receptor beta chain with its context. Its antigen is not known. These data belong to a study of cytomegalovirus exposure and HLA in healthy donors. Researchers ran the PCR with 60 Vbeta and 13 Jbeta primers. Produced via immunoSEQ multiplex PCR; TCRdb's table is partial and in-frame only. Of 100,000 to 150,000 clones in the sample, around 80% were seen once. V lost 1 base and J lost 3; bases outside the gene matches: 8. The CDR3 has 15 residues. CDR1 is GTSNPN and CDR2 is SVGIG in the germline V gene (reference sequence). Regarding the study as a whole: Later analysis associated a missense DCLRE1C variant with TCR beta V- and J-gene trimming.

The chain recombines TRBV30 with TRBJ2-7, with 8 bases identical to TRBD1. Sample: PBMCs. This clonotype was sampled from a female donor in good health and CMV-seronegative. CDR3 in amino acids: CAWSDTWTGYYEQYF. The CDR3 DNA reads as TGTGCCTGGAGTGACACTTGGACAGGGTACTACGAGCAGTACTTC.